The 9 T cell receptor beta chains in this list originate from one sample, sequenced in a study of Ad26.COV2.S vaccination and SARS-CoV-2 variants. The treatment is: over 15 received Ad26.COV2.S at low or high dose, single or two shots; several received placebo; per-sample allocation not given. Samples came from day 63 after the first vaccine or placebo injection. Libraries were prepared by immunoSEQ multiplex PCR; TCRdb keeps only in-frame clonotypes and omits some of them. Among some 480,000 clones listed, around nine tenths were seen once. Sequenced material: peripheral blood, taken in a trial of Ad26.COV2.S vaccine versus placebo. The source is a person between 18 and 59 years old who received the Ad26.COV2.S COVID-19 vaccine or a placebo.

The chain combines TRBV28 with TRBJ2-7; TRBD2 matches 11 bases. CDR3 length: 15 amino acids. Germline lookup yields CDR1 MDHEN and CDR2 SYDVKM. J was trimmed by 4 bases and V by 6 bases; bases with no gene match: 8. The CDR3 spells CASSPAVAGGYEQYF. As DNA, the CDR3 is TGTGCCAGCAGCCCGGCGGTAGCGGGAGGGTACGAGCAGTACTTC.

V usage is TRBV28 and J usage is TRBJ1-1; a possible D gene is TRBD1 (5 bases). The CDR3 contains 15 residues. Germline CDR1 reads MDHEN; CDR2 reads SYDVKM. Trimming removed 4 bases at V and 6 bases at J, with 18 bases between. Here the CDR3 reads CASSYPTGGGAEAFF. CDR3 coding DNA: TGTGCCAGCAGTTACCCCACTGGCGGGGGTGCTGAAGCTTTCTTT. Drawing the rest from reference TRBV28 and TRBJ1-1, the complete variable domain is DVKVTQSSRYLVKRTGEKVFLECVQDMDHENMFWYRQDPGLGLRLIYFSYDVKMKEKGDIPEGYSVSREKKERFSLILESASTNQTSMYLCASSYPTGGGAEAFFGQGTRLTVV.

The chain combines TRBV29-1 with TRBJ2-4, with TRBD2 as a possible D gene (6 bases). Trimming shortened V by 7 bases and J by 0 bases, and 7 bases separated the two germline ends. The CDR3 is made up of 12 amino acids. Germline loops: CDR1 SQVTM, CDR2 ANQGSEA. The CDR3 nucleotides read TGCAGCGGGAGGGTAGCCAAAAACATTCAGTACTTC. Encoded protein: CSGRVAKNIQYF.

The chain links TRBV9 to TRBJ1-1; D is possibly TRBD1 (6 bases). V lost 4 bases and J 1 base, leaving 14 bases between the germline ends. Looked up from germline, CDR1 is SGDLS and CDR2 is YYNGEE. The CDR3 has 15 residues. CDR3 in DNA: TGTGCCAGCAGCACTCGGGGGCTGGCGAACACTGAAGCTTTCTTT. It is translated as CASSTRGLANTEAFF. Complete variable domain (other parts from reference TRBV9 and TRBJ1-1): DSGVTQTPKHLITATGQRVTLRCSPRSGDLSVYWYQQSLDQGLQFLIQYYNGEERAKGNILERFSAQQFPDLHSELNLSSLELGDSALYFCASSTRGLANTEAFFGQGTRLTVV.

The gene calls are TRBV5-8 and TRBJ1-2; D might be TRBD1 (5 bases). Looked up from germline, CDR1 is SGHTS and CDR2 is YDEGEE. V was shortened by 1 base and J by 4 bases, with 5 bases between the two germline ends. This CDR3 is 12 amino acids long. The CDR3 DNA is TGTGCCAGCAGCTTGAGGGGCTATGGCTACACCTTC. Translated, it gives CASSLRGYGYTF.

This clone was detected a few times. The chain joins TRBV10-3 to TRBJ1-2; D perhaps matches TRBD1 (5 bases). The CDR3 covers 14 residues. V gave up 0 bases and J gave up 4 bases, with 9 bases separating them. Germline V gene data show CDR1 as ENHRY and CDR2 as SYGVKD. The CDR3 is CAISESTETYGYTF. The CDR3 nucleotides read TGTGCCATCAGTGAGTCGACAGAAACCTATGGCTACACCTTC.

The CDR3 sequence is CASSHSGGSSYNEQFF. CDR3 DNA: TGTGCCAGCAGCCACTCGGGCGGGAGCTCCTACAATGAGCAGTTCTTC. The chain couples TRBV3-1 (or the pseudogene TRBV3-2) to TRBJ2-1; 7 bases are shared with TRBD2. The CDR3 extends over 16 amino acids. CDR1 is LGHDT, CDR2 YNNKEL, per germline (reference sequence). The trim removed 3 bases at V and 0 bases at J, leaving 5 bases unmatched.

The gene calls are TRBV7-3 and TRBJ2-3, with 8 bases identical to TRBD2. V dropped 4 bases and J dropped 1; count of bases not matched to a gene: 4. The germline gives CDR1 SGHTA, CDR2 FQGTGA. This CDR3 spans 15 amino acids. CDR3 DNA: TGTGCCAGCAGCTCGACTAGCGTGGGCACAGATACGCAGTATTTT. Its protein is CASSSTSVGTDTQYF.

The V and J genes are TRBV6-5 and TRBJ1-1; D is possibly TRBD1 (6 bases). The V end was cut by 6 bases, the J end by 0 bases, with 8 bases between. The germline CDR1 and CDR2 sequences are MNHEY and SVGAGI. CDR3 length equals 13 residues. This chain's CDR3 is CASSRQVNTEAFF. The CDR3 DNA sequence: TGTGCCAGCAGCCGACAGGTGAACACTGAAGCTTTCTTT.